These T cell receptor beta chains were read from a single sample in a study of T cell responses to AZD1222 COVID-19 vaccine. Data came from immunoSEQ multiplex PCR; TCRdb stores just in-frame clones and leaves some out. The sample consists of 150,000 to 200,000 clones, about nine tenths of them appearing once. The input for sequencing was peripheral blood, taken on day 0 of MenACWY control vaccination. These receptors originate from an adult in good health. CDR3s include the opening cysteine and the closing phenylalanine or tryptophan. A D gene is named only where the DNA matches it firmly. A clone size is listed for some rows: how often the clone was seen (once, few, many), or a class if it is expanded.

clone_size j_call v_call d_call cdr3_aa cdr3_nt
- TRBJ1-2 TRBV30 - CAWNKWDGEGTF TGTGCCTGGAATAAATGGGACGGAGAAGGCACCTTC
- TRBJ2-3 TRBV5-1 - CASSLAGDRLNF TGCGCCAGCAGCTTGGCCGGAGACCGCCTAAATTTT
- TRBJ1-1 TRBV14 - CASSQDLGTWNTEAFF TGTGCCAGCAGCCAAGATTTGGGGACCTGGAACACTGAAGCTTTCTTT
- TRBJ2-7 TRBV3-1/TRBV3-2 TRBD1 CASSQGWDRGLLQHF TGTGCCAGCAGCCAAGGTTGGGATAGGGGGCTTTTACAGCACTTC
- TRBJ2-1 TRBV20-1 - CSVGNNEQFF TGCAGTGTAGGAAACAATGAGCAGTTCTTC
- TRBJ1-5 TRBV28 - CASSLLGASNQPQHF TGTGCCAGCAGTTTGTTGGGGGCTAGCAATCAGCCCCAGCATTTT
- TRBJ1-6 TRBV9 - CASSLQTGHNSPLHF TGTGCCAGCAGCCTACAAACAGGGCATAATTCACCCCTCCACTTT
- TRBJ2-7 TRBV28 - CASTMGLLGEQYF TGTGCCAGCACCATGGGTCTTCTGGGCGAGCAGTACTTC
- TRBJ2-1 TRBV29-1 - CSVEGRGSYNEQFF TGCAGCGTTGAGGGCCGGGGTTCCTACAATGAGCAGTTCTTC
- TRBJ1-1 TRBV9 - CASSPGSFMNTEAFF TGTGCCAGCAGCCCTGGAAGCTTCATGAACACTGAAGCTTTCTTT
- TRBJ1-2 TRBV7-8 TRBD1 CASSPDRVGRYGYTF TGTGCCAGCAGCCCGGACAGGGTGGGTCGGTATGGCTACACCTTT
- TRBJ2-7 TRBV7-2 TRBD2 CASSPSGLAGEYEQYF TGTGCCAGCAGCCCCTCGGGACTAGCGGGGGAATACGAGCAGTACTTC
few TRBJ1-1 TRBV28 - CASSSTENTEAFF TGTGCCAGCAGTTCGACAGAGAACACTGAAGCTTTCTTT
- TRBJ1-6 TRBV30 - CAWSVPSGAYNSPLHF TGTGCCTGGAGTGTACCTAGCGGGGCCTATAATTCACCCCTCCACTTT
- TRBJ2-1 TRBV9 - CASSPQGTGDNEQFF TGTGCCAGCAGCCCTCAGGGGACTGGGGACAATGAGCAGTTCTTC
- TRBJ1-1 TRBV6-8 TRBD1 CASSYAGTVGEAFF TGTGCCAGCAGTTACGCAGGGACAGTAGGTGAAGCTTTCTTT
- TRBJ1-1 TRBV29-1 - CSVGGGDEAFF TGCAGCGTTGGGGGGGGTGACGAAGCTTTCTTT
- TRBJ2-3 TRBV27 - CASSATRSTDTQYF TGTGCCAGCAGTGCAACTCGTAGCACAGATACGCAGTATTTT
once TRBJ2-1 TRBV7-8 TRBD1 CASSLRQQGNEQFF TGTGCCAGCAGCTTACGCCAACAGGGGAATGAGCAGTTCTTC
- TRBJ1-2 TRBV9 - CASSVVGDEDGYTF TGTGCCAGCAGCGTAGTGGGGGACGAAGATGGCTACACCTTC
- TRBJ2-1 TRBV3-1/TRBV3-2 TRBD2 CASSQEGTSHNEQFF TGTGCCAGCAGCCAAGAGGGGACTAGTCACAATGAGCAGTTCTTC
few TRBJ2-7 TRBV7-8 - CASSFEQGTDQYF TGTGCCAGCAGCTTTGAACAGGGTACGGACCAGTACTTC
- TRBJ2-7 TRBV27 TRBD2 CASSPVTSGRLSYEQYF TGTGCCAGCAGTCCGGTGACTAGCGGGAGACTCTCCTACGAGCAGTACTTC
- TRBJ1-1 TRBV19 - CASSLDSRSFF TGTGCCAGTAGCCTTGACAGCCGGAGTTTCTTT
- TRBJ2-1 TRBV28 - CASSGGSGRAWYNEQFF TGTGCCAGCAGTGGGGGGTCGGGCAGGGCCTGGTACAATGAGCAGTTCTTC
- TRBJ2-7 TRBV11-2 - CASSFPSAWTVHYEQYF TGTGCCAGCAGCTTTCCATCGGCCTGGACAGTTCACTACGAGCAGTACTTC
- TRBJ2-3 TRBV2 TRBD2 CASRGPGGDSTDTQYF TGTGCCAGCAGGGGGCCGGGAGGGGATAGCACAGATACGCAGTATTTT
few TRBJ2-1 TRBV9 TRBD2 CASSATSGGDEQFF TGTGCCAGCAGCGCGACTAGCGGGGGCGATGAGCAGTTCTTC
- TRBJ2-3 TRBV7-9 TRBD2 CASSSGLAGEIDTQYF TGTGCCAGCAGCTCGGGACTAGCGGGAGAAATAGATACGCAGTATTTT
- TRBJ1-1 TRBV7-9 - CASSLVQGLIMNTEAFF TGTGCCAGCAGCTTAGTACAGGGTTTGATCATGAACACTGAAGCTTTCTTT
once TRBJ2-7 TRBV29-1 - CSAGAGGTEQYF TGCAGCGCCGGTGCAGGGGGGACCGAGCAGTACTTC
few TRBJ1-2 TRBV10-3 TRBD1 CAISVGTGGYGYTF TGTGCCATCAGTGTCGGGACAGGGGGCTATGGCTACACCTTC
- TRBJ1-5 TRBV6-2/TRBV6-3 TRBD1 CASSYGTGRNQPQHF TGTGCCAGCAGTTACGGGACAGGGCGAAATCAGCCCCAGCATTTT
- TRBJ2-5 TRBV10-3 - CAISELAETQYF TGTGCCATCAGTGAACTAGCCGAGACCCAGTACTTC
few TRBJ2-7 TRBV19 TRBD2 CASSTPRDPGTSGGLPEQYF TGTGCCAGTAGTACACCTCGGGACCCCGGGACTAGCGGAGGCCTTCCCGAGCAGTACTTC
- TRBJ2-1 TRBV27 TRBD2 CASSKRGGHNEQFF TGTGCCAGCAGCAAGCGGGGGGGCCACAATGAGCAGTTCTTC
- TRBJ1-1 TRBV28 - CASSFPSGEGSTEAFF TGTGCCAGCAGTTTTCCTTCTGGCGAGGGTTCCACTGAAGCTTTCTTT
- TRBJ1-1 TRBV10-3 - CAISASGGEAFF TGTGCCATCAGCGCTTCGGGGGGGGAAGCTTTCTTT
once TRBJ2-2 TRBV9 - CASSAGGGNTGELFF TGTGCCAGCAGCGCCGGGGGAGGGAACACCGGGGAGCTGTTTTTT
- TRBJ1-1 TRBV5-6 TRBD1 CASSDSGGAGPEAFF TGTGCCAGCAGCGACTCAGGGGGCGCGGGACCTGAAGCTTTCTTT
- TRBJ1-1 TRBV6-1 - CASSEVDRSFF TGTGCCAGCAGTGAAGTTGATCGATCTTTCTTT
- TRBJ1-4 TRBV13 TRBD1 CASSAGTVATNEKLFF TGTGCCAGCAGCGCTGGGACAGTAGCAACTAATGAAAAACTGTTTTTT
- TRBJ2-7 TRBV4-3 TRBD2 CASSQVAGGGYEQYF TGCGCCAGCAGCCAAGTCGCTGGCGGGGGTTACGAGCAGTACTTC
- TRBJ2-1 TRBV9 - CASSQSTAAYYNEQFF TGTGCCAGCAGCCAGTCTACAGCTGCGTACTACAATGAGCAGTTCTTC
- TRBJ1-3 TRBV4-3 - CASSPKGLSGNTIYF TGCGCCAGCAGCCCAAAGGGCCTCTCTGGAAACACCATATATTTT
- TRBJ1-1 TRBV2 - CASSGQFNTEAFF TGTGCCAGCAGTGGACAGTTCAACACTGAAGCTTTCTTT
- TRBJ2-5 TRBV3-1/TRBV3-2 TRBD2 CASSPGLAGEETQYF TGTGCCAGCAGCCCGGGACTAGCGGGGGAAGAGACCCAGTACTTC
once TRBJ1-5 TRBV29-1 - CSVEEWQGPGGQPQHF TGCAGCGTTGAAGAGTGGCAGGGGCCGGGTGGTCAGCCCCAGCATTTT
- TRBJ2-7 TRBV6-1 - CASSEARPYEQYF TGTGCCAGCAGTGAAGCTCGGCCCTACGAGCAGTACTTC
- TRBJ2-1 TRBV10-3 TRBD2 CAIRADRATSGMDNEQFF TGTGCCATCAGAGCGGACAGGGCTACTAGCGGGATGGACAATGAGCAGTTCTTC
few TRBJ1-2 TRBV5-1 TRBD1 CASSLLGRDRATANYGYTF TGCGCCAGCAGCTTGTTAGGTCGGGACAGAGCGACCGCTAACTATGGCTACACCTTC
- TRBJ2-1 TRBV27 - CASSLVASSYNEQFF TGTGCCAGCAGTTTGGTTGCGAGCTCCTACAATGAGCAGTTCTTC